What follows is one TCR beta chain and its context. Antigen: not known. The data stem from a study of long-term antiretroviral therapy in people with HIV. Study-level findings and limits: Although diversity increased after ART, it remained lower than in transplant donor controls.

This was the immunoSEQ v3.0 assay at survey level. Here immunoSEQ multiplex PCR was the method, and the copy in TCRdb shows in-frame clones only, minus some. The sample includes nearly 30,000 clones, 75% to 90% seen only once; the top ten take approximately 8.3%. V was cut by 2 bases and J by 8 bases, with 11 bases left in between. Germline loops: CDR1 MNHEY, CDR2 SMNVEV (reference sequence). CDR3 length: 13 residues. This specimen was unsorted PBMCs, taken 3.2 years before starting antiretroviral therapy. The V and J genes are TRBV27 and TRBJ2-3; tentative D call: TRBD1 (6 bases). The sequence came from a man aged 45-65 years with HIV. In DNA form, the CDR3 reads TGTGCCAGCAGTTTAAATGGGGGCACTACGCAGTATTTT. Translating gives CASSLNGGTTQYF.